Only a few counts were recorded for the clone carrying this TCR beta chain. This sample is drawn from a study of T cell changes during pregnancy in multiple sclerosis. The repertoire was sequenced with immunoSEQ multiplex PCR; TCRdb's copy has only in-frame clones and lacks some. The data contain about 36,000 clones, around nine tenths of them singletons. After removal of 0 bases from V and 3 bases from J, the junction contained 9 bases not matched to a gene. The V gene's germline CDR1 is LGHNA and CDR2 YSLEER. The length of the CDR3 is 18 residues. The sequences come from CD8+ T cells from peripheral blood mononuclear cells, collected in the third trimester of pregnancy. This TCR was sampled from a female donor with multiple sclerosis, enrolled in a pregnancy study. The J gene is TRBJ2-3, the V gene TRBV4-3; TRBD2 aligns across 10 bases. This CDR3 reads CASSQDGPAGGQTDTQYF. The DNA of the CDR3 is TGCGCCAGCAGCCAAGATGGCCCAGCGGGGGGGCAGACAGATACGCAGTATTTT.